A selection of T cell receptor beta chains follows, all from one sample in a study of cytomegalovirus exposure and HLA in healthy donors. Sequencing used immunoSEQ multiplex PCR; TCRdb keeps in-frame clones, though not all of them. The sample includes some 160,000 clones, 77% of them seen just once. Sequenced material: PBMCs. Receptor source: a woman in her thirties in good health and CMV-seronegative. Each CDR3 is given with its conserved first and last residue. The order of the fields is V gene, clone size, J gene, D gene, CDR3 protein, CDR3 DNA. The D gene is left open where the match is weak. Clone size is given for some rows only: seen once, a few or many times, or a class if the clone is expanded.

TRBV10-3,-,TRBJ2-7,-,CAIRTTGRNEDEQYF,TGTGCCATCAGAACCACAGGGCGAAATGAAGACGAGCAGTACTTC
TRBV5-4,-,TRBJ2-1,TRBD1,CASSVGQLSYNEQFF,TGTGCCAGCAGCGTGGGACAGCTCTCCTACAATGAGCAGTTCTTC
TRBV2,-,TRBJ2-1,TRBD2,CASSGSLRLAGYNEQFF,TGTGCCAGCAGCGGGAGCCTCCGACTAGCGGGGTACAATGAGCAGTTCTTC
TRBV2,-,TRBJ2-5,-,CASSEGGRGRETQYF,TGTGCCAGCAGTGAAGGGGGCCGGGGGAGGGAGACCCAGTACTTC
TRBV12-2,-,TRBJ1-4,-,CASRLRGEDEKLFF,TGTGCAAGTCGCTTACGGGGAGAGGATGAAAAACTGTTTTTT
TRBV7-8,-,TRBJ2-6,TRBD1,CASSDRQGASGANVLTF,TGTGCCAGCAGCGATAGACAGGGGGCCTCCGGGGCCAACGTCCTGACTTTC
TRBV7-2,-,TRBJ2-3,TRBD2,CASSDSERGRYTQYF,TGTGCCAGCAGCGATAGCGAGCGGGGGCGGTATACGCAGTATTTT
TRBV9,-,TRBJ2-5,TRBD1,CASSVTGTGGETQYF,TGTGCCAGCAGCGTAACCGGGACAGGTGGAGAGACCCAGTACTTC
TRBV15,once,TRBJ1-4,-,CATSREGSGEKLFF,TGTGCCACCAGCAGAGAGGGTTCGGGTGAAAAACTGTTTTTT
TRBV2,-,TRBJ1-4,-,CASSPRGGHEKLFF,TGTGCCAGCAGCCCTCGGGGGGGGCACGAAAAACTGTTTTTT
TRBV19,-,TRBJ1-1,-,CASSHDIAEAFF,TGTGCCAGTAGCCACGACATCGCCGAAGCTTTCTTT
TRBV7-9,-,TRBJ1-4,TRBD1,CASSNRDSSATNEKLFF,TGTGCCAGCAGCAACCGGGACAGCTCTGCAACTAATGAAAAACTGTTTTTT
TRBV9,-,TRBJ2-3,TRBD2,CASSGRRTSASTDTQYF,TGTGCCAGCAGCGGAAGGAGGACTAGTGCTAGCACAGATACGCAGTATTTT
TRBV9,-,TRBJ1-2,-,CASSGPDYTYGYTF,TGTGCCAGCAGCGGGCCGGACTACACCTATGGCTACACCTTC
TRBV6-1,once,TRBJ1-3,-,CASTGSGNTIYF,TGTGCCAGCACAGGATCTGGAAACACCATATATTTT
TRBV5-4,once,TRBJ2-1,TRBD2,CASSVPSGGYNEQFF,TGTGCCAGCAGCGTTCCTAGCGGGGGCTACAATGAGCAGTTCTTC
TRBV5-6,-,TRBJ1-1,-,CASSDAGGGNTEAFF,TGTGCCAGCAGCGATGCGGGGGGCGGGAACACTGAAGCTTTCTTT
TRBV28,-,TRBJ1-2,TRBD1,CASSLWGQNYGYTF,TGTGCCAGCAGTTTATGGGGACAGAACTATGGCTACACCTTC
TRBV7-6,once,TRBJ1-3,-,CASSLGDQGNTIYF,TGTGCCAGCAGCTTAGGGGATCAGGGGAACACCATATATTTT
TRBV28,-,TRBJ1-1,-,CASSLKTDKAFF,TGTGCCAGCAGTTTAAAGACAGACAAAGCTTTCTTT
TRBV5-4,few,TRBJ1-2,TRBD1,CASSMDRDRAYTF,TGTGCCAGCAGCATGGACAGGGATAGGGCCTACACCTTC
TRBV30,-,TRBJ2-3,-,CACSYREILADTQYF,TGTGCCTGTTCTTACAGGGAGATATTGGCAGATACGCAGTATTTT
TRBV6-1,-,TRBJ2-5,-,CASTPDTLVQYF,TGTGCCAGCACCCCCGACACCCTGGTCCAGTACTTC
TRBV27,-,TRBJ1-5,TRBD1,CASSLTGGQPQHF,TGTGCCAGCAGTCTGACAGGGGGTCAGCCCCAGCATTTT
TRBV9,-,TRBJ2-3,-,CASSPTEGLSTDTQYF,TGTGCCAGCAGCCCCACCGAGGGACTGAGCACAGATACGCAGTATTTT
TRBV11-2,-,TRBJ1-5,-,CASRSSPNQPQHF,TGTGCCAGCAGGTCAAGCCCTAATCAGCCCCAGCATTTT